This T cell receptor beta chain was profiled in a study of cytomegalovirus exposure and HLA in healthy donors. Study findings and constraints: The majority of TCR sequences were rare, yet some public TCRs appeared in many donors.

Separate from the roughly 610-subject first cohort, the roughly 120-subject validation cohort was the one that the donors belonged to. To note about this clone: Its antigen is unknown.

Produced via immunoSEQ multiplex PCR; TCRdb's table is partial and in-frame only. This table has about 220,000 clones, 80% to 85% appearing once. Sequencing was carried out using PBMCs. This sequence was found in a woman in her twenties or thirties in good health and CMV-seropositive.

For the CDR3, the DNA is TGTGCCAGCATAGGGGGAAGCTCTGGAAACACCATATATTTT. It encodes CASIGGSSGNTIYF. V usage is TRBV6-5 and J usage is TRBJ1-3; the D gene is possibly TRBD1 (6 bases). The ends were cut back, 7 bases at V and 0 bases at J, with 10 bases in the middle. The CDR3 covers 14 residues. Germline-derived CDR1 and CDR2 are MNHEY and SVGAGI.